The 24 T cell receptor beta chains given below trace back to one sample, sequenced in a study of sequential checkpoint blockade in melanoma. Profiled with immunoSEQ multiplex PCR; TCRdb holds only in-frame clones, not every one. The table lists about 17,000 clones, 65% to 80% of them singletons. Regarding treatment: randomized to nivolumab then ipilimumab (arm A) or the reverse (arm B). The specimen comprised CD8+ T cells sorted from blood (inferred from file names), sampled from a patient given nivolumab and ipilimumab in sequence. Source of these receptors: a human donor with melanoma.

The CDR3 loop is CASSWGRYYEQYF. CDR3 sequence (DNA): TGTGCCAGCAGTTGGGGCCGCTACTACGAGCAGTACTTC. The chain carries TRBV27 and TRBJ2-7, with D possibly TRBD1 on 5 matching bases. V lost 4 bases and J 3 bases, leaving 10 bases between the germline ends. Germline CDR1 and CDR2: MNHEY and SMNVEV (reference sequence). The CDR3 consists of 13 residues.

This clone was counted between two and nine times. The rearrangement links TRBV6-4 to TRBJ2-7; TRBD2 agrees at 7 bases. V shed 2 bases, J shed 3 bases, and the junction held 7 bases outside the gene matches. Germline V gene data show CDR1 as MRHNA and CDR2 as SNTAGT. This CDR3 is 15 amino acids long. The CDR3, as DNA: TGTGCCAGCAGTGACGGGGCGGGGGTCTACTACGAGCAGTACTTC. It translates to CASSDGAGVYYEQYF.

The J gene is TRBJ2-2, the V gene TRBV5-6; 9 bases line up with TRBD2. V lost 2 bases to trimming and J lost 5 bases; unmatched junction nucleotides: 7. The CDR3 is 16 amino acids. Germline lookup yields CDR1 SGHDT and CDR2 YYEEEE. The CDR3 region has the DNA TGTGCCAGCAGCTTAGGGACTAGCCTTCTGACCGGGGAGCTGTTTTTT. This encodes CASSLGTSLLTGELFF.

This CDR3 reads CASSLGLAGEWETQYF. DNA of the CDR3: TGTGCCAGCAGCTTGGGACTAGCGGGGGAATGGGAGACCCAGTACTTC. V is TRBV11-2 and J is TRBJ2-5; 14 bases are a match to TRBD2. With V trimmed by 3 bases and J by 5 bases, 5 bases remained unmatched. The V gene's germline CDR1 is SGHAT and CDR2 FQNNGV. The CDR3 is made up of 16 amino acids.

V usage is TRBV27 and J usage is TRBJ1-2, with a tentative D call TRBD1 (6 bases). Per germline, CDR1 MNHEY and CDR2 SMNVEV (reference sequence). This CDR3 has 13 residues. Trimming stripped 6 bases from V and 6 bases from J, with 14 bases between. CDR3 protein: CASRPQGSHGYTF. CDR3 sequence (DNA): TGTGCCAGCAGACCACAGGGATCTCATGGCTACACCTTC.

The gene calls are TRBV9 and TRBJ2-3; TRBD2 aligns across 8 bases. V was pared by 2 bases and J by 6 bases, with 5 bases of the junction left unmatched. This CDR3 is built from 14 residues. The germline gives CDR1 SGDLS, CDR2 YYNGEE. The CDR3 coding sequence is TGTGCCAGCAGCGTCAGCGGGGGTGAGGATACGCAGTATTTT. It codes for CASSVSGGEDTQYF.

The chain recombines TRBV11-1 with TRBJ2-7, with a weak D call TRBD1 (6 bases). This CDR3 region has 12 residues. Germline V CDR1 and CDR2: SGHAT, FQDESV (reference sequence). Trimming took off 5 bases at V and 5 bases at J, with 10 bases between the two ends. Here the CDR3 reads CASSPGADEQYF. The DNA for the CDR3 is TGTGCCAGCAGCCCAGGGGCGGACGAGCAGTACTTC.

The J gene is TRBJ2-1, the V gene TRBV6-5; D perhaps matches TRBD1 (5 bases). The CDR3 sequence is 16 residues long. V gave up 2 bases and J gave up 13 bases, with 24 bases separating them. The V gene's germline CDR1 is MNHEY and CDR2 SVGAGI. In DNA form, the CDR3 reads TGTGCCAGCAGTTACGTCCAGGGTATTGCGCAACTCATCCAGTTCTTC. Translation gives CASSYVQGIAQLIQFF.

V usage is TRBV5-4 and J usage is TRBJ2-7, with D perhaps TRBD2 (5 bases). CDR1 and CDR2 from the germline V gene are SGHNT and YYREEE (reference sequence). Trimming pared 0 bases from V and 3 bases from J, leaving 7 bases between. The CDR3 totals 13 residues. The CDR3: CASSLGAVYEQYF. The CDR3 DNA sequence: TGTGCCAGCAGCTTGGGAGCGGTCTACGAGCAGTACTTC.

This clone was detected only a few times. The genes are TRBV11-2 and TRBJ2-4; 8 positions match TRBD1. The CDR3 runs to 17 residues. Germline CDR1 is SGHAT and CDR2 is FQNNGV. J gave up 0 bases and V 3 bases, and 7 bases lay outside the gene matches. The CDR3 sequence is CASSLGTGGLAKNIQYF. The CDR3 nucleotides are TGTGCCAGCAGCTTGGGAACAGGGGGTCTAGCCAAAAACATTCAGTACTTC.

V usage is TRBV6-5 and J usage is TRBJ2-7; 8 positions match TRBD1. Trimming took 5 bases from V and 5 from J; bases not matched to a gene: 11. The CDR3 is 15 residues long. Germline V gene sequence: CDR1 MNHEY, CDR2 SVGAGI. CDR3 in DNA: TGTGCCAGCAGTACCCAGACAGGGGCCCCTAACGAGCAGTACTTC. Residues: CASSTQTGAPNEQYF.

V gene TRBV4-2 combines with J gene TRBJ2-5, with D tentatively TRBD2 (6 bases). The CDR3 totals 16 residues. With 0 bases removed from V and 5 bases from J, the gap between germline ends came to 16 bases. Germline V gene lookup returns CDR1 LGHNA and CDR2 YNFKEQ. CDR3 sequence: CASSQDWEGAGETQYF. The DNA for the CDR3 is TGTGCCAGCAGCCAAGATTGGGAAGGGGCGGGGGAGACCCAGTACTTC.

The chain is built from TRBV6-1 and TRBJ2-5; D is undetermined. V lost 2 bases to trimming and J lost 11 bases, with 18 bases between them. Germline CDR1 and CDR2: MNHNS and SASEGT. The CDR3 is 14 residues long. As DNA, the CDR3 is TGTGCCAGCAGTGAATTACGTCACCCCTACGGGCAGTACTTC. Its protein is CASSELRHPYGQYF.

A few counts support this clone. This likely reflects a read error, since a far larger clone is one base away. The V and J genes are TRBV9 and TRBJ1-4; D may be TRBD1 (6 bases). V was shortened by 0 bases and J by 10 bases, with 16 bases between the two germline ends. Looked up from germline, CDR1 is SGDLS and CDR2 is YYNGEE. This CDR3 region has 15 residues. The CDR3 sequence: CASSVGGRSGAKLFF. The CDR3 bases are TGTGCCAGCAGCGTAGGGGGAAGGTCAGGGGCAAAACTGTTTTTT.

V and J are TRBV29-1 and TRBJ2-1; 11 bases are a match to TRBD2. The CDR3 sequence is 15 residues long. Germline V CDR1 and CDR2: SQVTM, ANQGSEA. Trimming at V came to 0 bases and at J to 8 bases, leaving 6 bases not matched to a gene. CDR3 loop: CSVEDIAGGMDEQFF. In DNA, the CDR3 is TGCAGCGTTGAAGACATAGCGGGGGGGATGGATGAGCAGTTCTTC.

The rearrangement uses TRBV27 and TRBJ1-5, with TRBD1 identical over 10 bases. This CDR3 spans 14 amino acids. Germline lookup yields CDR1 MNHEY and CDR2 SMNVEV (reference sequence). Germline trimming cut 8 bases from V and 1 base from J; bases unmatched to any gene: 2. The CDR3 loop is CASRQGASNQPQHF. CDR3 nucleotide sequence: TGTGCCAGCCGACAGGGGGCGAGCAATCAGCCCCAGCATTTT.

The chain is built from TRBV5-4 and TRBJ1-2, with TRBD1 matching over 9 bases. The CDR3 totals 14 residues. CDR1 and CDR2 (germline): SGHNT, YYREEE (reference sequence). Trimming cost V 4 bases and J 2 bases; bases outside gene matches: 3. The CDR3 DNA sequence: TGTGCCAGCAGCAACACAGGGGGCAACTATGGCTACACCTTC. Translated, it gives CASSNTGGNYGYTF.

The chain is built from TRBV6-1 and TRBJ2-7; 8 positions agree with TRBD1. CDR3 length: 15 residues. Germline CDR1 and CDR2: MNHNS and SASEGT. Losses at the gene ends were 3 bases for V and 6 bases for J; bases not matched to a gene: 10. CDR3 region: CASSETWTGSGEQYF. The CDR3 DNA reads TGTGCCAGCAGTGAGACCTGGACAGGGTCGGGCGAGCAGTACTTC.

V and J are TRBV7-8 and TRBJ1-4; maybe TRBD1 (5 bases). V was trimmed by 2 bases and J by 8 bases, leaving 12 bases between them. The CDR3 spans 14 residues. Germline V gene lookup returns CDR1 SGHVS and CDR2 FQNEAQ. In nucleotides, the CDR3 is TGTGCCAGCAGCTTATCCAGGGTGGGCGAAAAACTGTTTTTT. Its translation: CASSLSRVGEKLFF. Based on the CDR3 plus reference TRBV7-8 and TRBJ1-4, the full variable domain is GAGVSQSPRYKVAKRGQDVALRCDPISGHVSLFWYQQALGQGPEFLTYFQNEAQLDKSGLPSDRFFAERPEGSVSTLKIQRTQQEDSAVYLCASSLSRVGEKLFFGSGTQLSVL.

This clone was seen a handful of times. This CDR3 is also generated by other DNA sequences in the sample. V is TRBV15 and J is TRBJ2-7, with D possibly being TRBD2 (5 bases). CDR1 and CDR2 from the germline V gene are LNHNV and YYDKDF (reference sequence). The CDR3 runs 13 residues. This CDR3 reads CASSRGRSYEQYV. As DNA, the CDR3 is TGTGCCTCCAGCAGAGGGCGGTCATACGAGCAGTACGTC.

The V and J genes are TRBV18 and TRBJ1-2; 9 bases are shared with TRBD1. V dropped 2 bases and J dropped 4; count of bases not matched to a gene: 11. The CDR3 contains 17 residues. Germline lookup yields CDR1 KGHSH and CDR2 LQKENI. DNA for the CDR3: TGTGCCAGCTCACCAAATAGGAGCGGGACAGGGCCCTATGGCTACACCTTC. Protein: CASSPNRSGTGPYGYTF.

This chain links TRBV7-8 with TRBJ2-1; D might be TRBD2 (5 bases). The V end was cut by 4 bases, the J end by 2 bases, with 9 bases between. Germline V CDR1 and CDR2: SGHVS, FQNEAQ. This CDR3 region has 14 residues. DNA of the CDR3: TGTGCCAGCAGCTCCGCGACTACCTACAATGAGCAGTTCTTC. It encodes CASSSATTYNEQFF. Using reference TRBV7-8 and TRBJ2-1 for the parts outside the CDR3, the full variable domain is GAGVSQSPRYKVAKRGQDVALRCDPISGHVSLFWYQQALGQGPEFLTYFQNEAQLDKSGLPSDRFFAERPEGSVSTLKIQRTQQEDSAVYLCASSSATTYNEQFFGPGTRLTVL.

The chain combines TRBV27 with TRBJ1-1, with TRBD1 matching over 8 bases. This CDR3 comprises 14 residues. CDR1 is MNHEY, CDR2 SMNVEV, per germline (reference sequence). The V gene end was trimmed by 3 bases and the J gene end by 1 base; junction bases not matched to a gene: 1. In DNA, the CDR3 is TGTGCCAGCAGTTTTGGACAGGGGAACACTGAAGCTTTCTTT. The encoded protein is CASSFGQGNTEAFF.

The chain couples TRBV7-2 to TRBJ2-1; TRBD2 matches at 10 bases. Germline CDR1 and CDR2: SGHTA and FQGNSA. The CDR3 runs 16 residues. The V segment lost 5 bases and the J segment 5 bases; nucleotides outside the gene matches: 9. The CDR3 DNA sequence: TGTGCCAGCAGCAAACAGCGGGGGGGCGGGGACAATGAGCAGTTCTTC. It encodes CASSKQRGGGDNEQFF.